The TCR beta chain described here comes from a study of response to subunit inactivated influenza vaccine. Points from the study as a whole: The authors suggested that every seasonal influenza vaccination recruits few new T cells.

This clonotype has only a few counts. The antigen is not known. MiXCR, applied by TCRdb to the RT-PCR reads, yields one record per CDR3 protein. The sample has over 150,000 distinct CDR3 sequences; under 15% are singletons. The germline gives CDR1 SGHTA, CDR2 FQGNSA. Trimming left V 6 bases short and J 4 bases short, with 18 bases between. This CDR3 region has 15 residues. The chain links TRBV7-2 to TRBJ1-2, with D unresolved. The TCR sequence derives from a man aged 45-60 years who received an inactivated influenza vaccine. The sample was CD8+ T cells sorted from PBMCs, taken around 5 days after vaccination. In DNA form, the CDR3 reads TGTGCCAGCAGGCCATCCCCAACCTCTAGCTATGGCTACACCTTC. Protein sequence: CASRPSPTSSYGYTF.